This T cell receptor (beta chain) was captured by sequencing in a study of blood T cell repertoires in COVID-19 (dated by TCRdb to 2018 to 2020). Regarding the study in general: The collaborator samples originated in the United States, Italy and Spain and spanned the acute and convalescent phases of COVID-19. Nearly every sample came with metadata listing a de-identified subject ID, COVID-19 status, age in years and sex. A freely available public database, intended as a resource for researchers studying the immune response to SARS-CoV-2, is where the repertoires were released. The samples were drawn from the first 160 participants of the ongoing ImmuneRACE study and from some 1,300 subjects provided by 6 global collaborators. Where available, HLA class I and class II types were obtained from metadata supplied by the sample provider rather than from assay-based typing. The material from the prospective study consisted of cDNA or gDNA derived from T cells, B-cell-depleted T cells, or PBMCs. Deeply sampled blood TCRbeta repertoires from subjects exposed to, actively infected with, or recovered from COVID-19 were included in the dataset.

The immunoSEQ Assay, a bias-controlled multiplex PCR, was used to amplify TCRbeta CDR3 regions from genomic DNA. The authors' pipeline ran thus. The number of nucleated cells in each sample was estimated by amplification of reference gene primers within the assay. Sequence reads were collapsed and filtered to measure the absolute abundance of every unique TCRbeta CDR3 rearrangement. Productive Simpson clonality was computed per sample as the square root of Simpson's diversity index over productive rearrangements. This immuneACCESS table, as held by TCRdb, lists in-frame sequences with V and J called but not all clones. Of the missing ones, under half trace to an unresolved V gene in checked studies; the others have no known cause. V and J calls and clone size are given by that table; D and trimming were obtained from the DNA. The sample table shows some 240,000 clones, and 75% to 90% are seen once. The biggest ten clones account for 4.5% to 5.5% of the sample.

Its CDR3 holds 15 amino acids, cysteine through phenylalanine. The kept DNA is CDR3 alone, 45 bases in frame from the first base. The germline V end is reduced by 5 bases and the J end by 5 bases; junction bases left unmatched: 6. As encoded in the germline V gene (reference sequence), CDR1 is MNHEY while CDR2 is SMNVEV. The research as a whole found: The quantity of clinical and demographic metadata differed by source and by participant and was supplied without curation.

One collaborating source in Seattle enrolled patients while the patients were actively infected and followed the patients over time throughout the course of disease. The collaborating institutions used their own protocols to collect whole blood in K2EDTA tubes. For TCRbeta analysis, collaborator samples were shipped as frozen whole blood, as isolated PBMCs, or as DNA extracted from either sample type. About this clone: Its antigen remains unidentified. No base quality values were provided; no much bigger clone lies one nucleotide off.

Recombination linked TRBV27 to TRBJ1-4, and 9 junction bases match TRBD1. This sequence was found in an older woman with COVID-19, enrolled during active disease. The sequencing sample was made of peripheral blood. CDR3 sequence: CASSLRDRANEKLFF. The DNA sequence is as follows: TGTGCCAGCAGTCTCCGGGACAGGGCAAATGAAAAACTGTTTTTT. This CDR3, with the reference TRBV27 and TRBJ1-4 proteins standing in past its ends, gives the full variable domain EAQVTQNPRYLITVTGKKLTVTCSQNMNHEYMSWYRQDPGLGLRQIYYSMNVEVTDKGDVPEGYKVSRKEKRNFPLILESPSPNQTSLYFCASSLRDRANEKLFFGSGTQLSVL.